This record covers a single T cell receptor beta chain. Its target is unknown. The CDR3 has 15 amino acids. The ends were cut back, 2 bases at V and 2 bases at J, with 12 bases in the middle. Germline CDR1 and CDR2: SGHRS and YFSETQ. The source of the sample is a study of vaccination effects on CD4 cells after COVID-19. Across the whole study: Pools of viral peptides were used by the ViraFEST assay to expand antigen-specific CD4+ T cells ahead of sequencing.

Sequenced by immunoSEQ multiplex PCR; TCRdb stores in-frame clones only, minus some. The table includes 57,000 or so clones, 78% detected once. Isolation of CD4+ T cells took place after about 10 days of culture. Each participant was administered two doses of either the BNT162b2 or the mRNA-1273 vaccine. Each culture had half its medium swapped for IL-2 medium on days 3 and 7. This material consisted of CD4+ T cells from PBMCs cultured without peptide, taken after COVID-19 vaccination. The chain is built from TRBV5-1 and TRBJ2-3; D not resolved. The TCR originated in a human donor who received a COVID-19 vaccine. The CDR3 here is CASSFNRLATDTQYF. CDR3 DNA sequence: TGCGCCAGCAGCTTTAATCGATTGGCCACAGATACGCAGTATTTT.